This T cell receptor (beta chain) was profiled in a study of shared clonotypes between healthy human individuals. Points from the study as a whole: A handful of donors held around 5% of naive CD4 clonotypes in common.

Subsets obtained from CD4+ cells comprised CD45RA+ naive and CD45RA-negative memory cells. As regards this clone: What it binds is not known.

In germline, CDR1 is SGHRS, CDR2 YFSETQ. The CDR3 runs to 16 residues. V lost 4 bases and J 6 bases, leaving 17 bases between the germline ends. Using 200 ng DNA, about 29,000 T cell genomes, the sorted-subset replicate PCRs were run. Clones were read by immunoSEQ multiplex PCR, and TCRdb kept only the in-frame ones, dropping some. The sample records millions of clones, roughly 94% being singletons. The source material was naive CD4+ T cells sorted from blood. The subset denotes: CD45RA+ positively selected. V usage is TRBV5-1 and J usage is TRBJ1-6, with D maybe TRBD1 (5 bases). The TCR sequence derives from a young man in good health. The CDR3 sequence: CASSPGSRDGNSPLHF. DNA of the CDR3: TGCGCCAGCAGCCCGGGCTCCCGGGACGGTAATTCACCCCTCCACTTT. The full variable domain, its missing parts supplied by reference TRBV5-1 and TRBJ1-6, is KAGVTQTPRYLIKTRGQQVTLSCSPISGHRSVSWYQQTPGQGLQFLFEYFSETQRNKGNFPGRFSGRQFSNSRSEMNVSTLELGDSALYLCASSPGSRDGNSPLHFGNGTRLTVT.